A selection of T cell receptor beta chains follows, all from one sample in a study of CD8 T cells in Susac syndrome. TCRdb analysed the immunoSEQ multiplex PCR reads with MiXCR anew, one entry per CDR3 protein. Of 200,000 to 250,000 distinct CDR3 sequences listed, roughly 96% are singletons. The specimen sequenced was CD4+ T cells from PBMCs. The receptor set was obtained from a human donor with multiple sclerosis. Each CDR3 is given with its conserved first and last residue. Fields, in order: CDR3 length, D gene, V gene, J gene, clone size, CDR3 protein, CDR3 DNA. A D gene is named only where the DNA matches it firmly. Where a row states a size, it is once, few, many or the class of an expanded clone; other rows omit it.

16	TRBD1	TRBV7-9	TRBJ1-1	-	CASYTGVSRQGTEAFF	TGTGCCAGCTATACAGGGGTCTCTCGTCAGGGCACTGAAGCTTTCTTT
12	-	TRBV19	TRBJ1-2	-	CASNERAGGYTF	TGTGCCAGTAACGAGAGGGCTGGTGGCTACACCTTC
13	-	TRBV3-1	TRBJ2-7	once	CASNGRLAGEQYF	TGTGCCAGCAACGGTCGGCTAGCCGGCGAGCAGTACTTC
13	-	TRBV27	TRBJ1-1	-	CASSLSGGREAFF	TGTGCCAGCAGTTTATCCGGGGGCCGTGAAGCTTTCTTT
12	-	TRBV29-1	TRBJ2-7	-	CSVVTTIHEQYF	TGCAGCGTTGTGACTACGATCCACGAGCAGTACTTC
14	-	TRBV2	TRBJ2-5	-	CASRDGQYQETQYF	TGTGCCAGCAGAGACGGACAATACCAAGAGACCCAGTACTTC
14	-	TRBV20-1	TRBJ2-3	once	CSARDARGVDTQYF	TGCAGTGCTAGAGATGCGCGTGGCGTGGATACGCAGTATTTT
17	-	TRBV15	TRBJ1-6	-	CATSLKPRTGYNSPLHF	TGTGCCACCAGCCTTAAGCCCCGAACGGGATATAATTCACCCCTCCACTTT
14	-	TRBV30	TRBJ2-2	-	CAWSSARGTGELFF	TGTGCCTGGAGTAGTGCGCGCGGCACCGGGGAGCTGTTTTTT
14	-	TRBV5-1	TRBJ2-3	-	CASSLGEAVDTQYF	TGCGCCAGCAGCTTGGGAGAAGCAGTTGATACGCAGTATTTT
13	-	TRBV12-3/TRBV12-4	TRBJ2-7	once	CARSPGPFYEQYF	TGTGCCAGAAGTCCGGGACCGTTCTACGAGCAGTACTTC
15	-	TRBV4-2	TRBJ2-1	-	CASSPDGGSYNEQFF	TGTGCCAGCAGCCCCGACGGGGGTTCGTACAATGAGCAGTTCTTC
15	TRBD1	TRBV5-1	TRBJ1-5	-	CASSSGQGSNQPQHF	TGCGCCAGCAGCTCGGGACAGGGGAGCAATCAGCCCCAGCATTTT
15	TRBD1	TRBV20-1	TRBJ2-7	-	CSAADRDRVLHEQYF	TGCAGTGCGGCGGACCGGGACAGGGTCTTGCACGAGCAGTACTTC
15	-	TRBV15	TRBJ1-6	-	CATSRDRFRTTPLHF	TGTGCCACCAGCAGAGATCGATTCAGGACTACACCCCTCCACTTT
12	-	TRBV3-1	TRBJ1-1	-	CASSQAAGEGNF	TGTGCCAGCAGCCAAGCCGCAGGGGAGGGGAACTTT
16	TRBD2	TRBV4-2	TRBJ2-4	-	CASSQDLRGLENIQYF	TGTGCCAGCAGCCAAGATTTGAGGGGACTAGAAAACATTCAGTACTTC
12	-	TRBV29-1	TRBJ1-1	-	CSVRGADTEAFF	TGCAGCGTACGGGGGGCTGATACTGAAGCTTTCTTT
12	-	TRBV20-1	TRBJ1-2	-	CSAREALSGYTF	TGCAGTGCTAGAGAGGCACTGAGTGGCTACACCTTC
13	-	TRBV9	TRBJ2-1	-	CASSGLGGHEQFF	TGTGCCAGCAGCGGACTAGGGGGCCATGAGCAGTTCTTC
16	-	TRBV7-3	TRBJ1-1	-	CASSPNGGGRATEAFF	TGTGCCAGCAGCCCTAACGGTGGAGGGAGGGCCACTGAAGCTTTCTTT
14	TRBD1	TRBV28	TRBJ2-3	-	CASKGDRGPDTQYF	TGTGCCAGCAAAGGGGACAGGGGGCCAGATACGCAGTATTTT
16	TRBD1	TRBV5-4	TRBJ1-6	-	CASSLALTGPNSPLHF	TGTGCCAGCAGTCTAGCCCTGACAGGGCCCAATTCACCCCTCCACTTT
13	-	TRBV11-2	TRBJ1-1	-	CASSRLQPTEAFF	TGTGCCAGCAGCAGACTTCAGCCCACTGAAGCTTTCTTT
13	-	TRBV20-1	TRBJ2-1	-	CSARRGDNNEQFF	TGCAGTGCCAGACGGGGGGACAACAATGAGCAGTTCTTC
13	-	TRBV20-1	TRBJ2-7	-	CSASVAEGYEQYF	TGCAGTGCTAGTGTGGCGGAGGGCTACGAGCAGTACTTC
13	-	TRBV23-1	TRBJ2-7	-	CAIGMQKSYEQYF	TGCGCCATCGGGATGCAGAAGTCCTACGAGCAGTACTTC
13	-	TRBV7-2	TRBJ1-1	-	CASSWSSVTEAFF	TGTGCCAGCAGCTGGAGCTCCGTCACTGAAGCTTTCTTT
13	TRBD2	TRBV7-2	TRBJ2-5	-	CASSLTGTSGANF	TGTGCCAGCAGCTTAACTGGGACTAGCGGGGCCAACTTC
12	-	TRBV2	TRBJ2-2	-	CASATGFGELFF	TGTGCCAGCGCAACAGGGTTCGGGGAGCTGTTTTTT
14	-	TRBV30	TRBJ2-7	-	CAWTRRTDSYEQYF	TGTGCCTGGACCAGACGGACCGACTCCTACGAGCAGTACTTC
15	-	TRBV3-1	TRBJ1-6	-	CASSQEQGRRSPLHF	TGTGCCAGCAGCCAAGAGCAAGGGCGCCGATCGCCCCTCCACTTT
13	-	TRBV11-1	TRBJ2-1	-	CASSLEQGDEQFF	TGTGCCAGCAGCTTAGAGCAGGGCGATGAGCAGTTCTTC
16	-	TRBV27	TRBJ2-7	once	CASSSVAQGKAYEQYF	TGTGCCAGCAGTTCGGTCGCACAAGGGAAGGCCTACGAGCAGTACTTC
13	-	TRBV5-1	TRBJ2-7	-	CASSYSARDEQYF	TGCGCCAGCAGCTACTCGGCCAGGGACGAGCAGTACTTC
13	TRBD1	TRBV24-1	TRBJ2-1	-	CATSDKQGREQFF	TGTGCCACCAGTGATAAACAGGGGCGGGAGCAGTTCTTC
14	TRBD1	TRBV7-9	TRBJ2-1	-	CASSGTAMHNEQFF	TGTGCCAGCAGCGGGACAGCCATGCACAATGAGCAGTTCTTC
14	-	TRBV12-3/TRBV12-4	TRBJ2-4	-	CASIGGAWKNIQYF	TGTGCCAGCATTGGGGGGGCATGGAAAAACATTCAGTACTTC
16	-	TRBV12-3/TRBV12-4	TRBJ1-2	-	CASSSTQGRAVYGYTF	TGTGCCAGCAGTAGCACACAGGGCCGGGCTGTCTATGGCTACACCTTC
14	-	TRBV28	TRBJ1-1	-	CASSLGVTDREAFF	TGTGCCAGCAGTTTGGGGGTGACAGACCGTGAAGCTTTCTTT
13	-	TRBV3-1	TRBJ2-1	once	CASTLKGLNEQFF	TGTGCCAGCACCCTAAAGGGGTTGAATGAGCAGTTCTTC
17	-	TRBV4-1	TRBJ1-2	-	CASSQDSWGAMGYGYTF	TGCGCCAGCAGCCAAGATTCTTGGGGAGCTATGGGGTATGGCTACACCTTC
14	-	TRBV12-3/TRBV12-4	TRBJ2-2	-	CASSFERFSGELFF	TGTGCCAGCAGTTTTGAAAGATTCTCGGGGGAGCTGTTTTTT
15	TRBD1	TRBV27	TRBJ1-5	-	CASRTGGYSNQPQHF	TGTGCCAGCAGAACAGGGGGTTATAGCAATCAGCCCCAGCATTTT
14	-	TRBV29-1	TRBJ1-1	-	CSILAQGPTKGAFF	TGCAGCATCCTTGCCCAGGGCCCAACCAAGGGAGCTTTCTTT
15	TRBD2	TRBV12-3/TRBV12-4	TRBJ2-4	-	CASSPSGANKNIQYF	TGTGCCAGCAGTCCCAGCGGGGCAAACAAAAACATTCAGTACTTC